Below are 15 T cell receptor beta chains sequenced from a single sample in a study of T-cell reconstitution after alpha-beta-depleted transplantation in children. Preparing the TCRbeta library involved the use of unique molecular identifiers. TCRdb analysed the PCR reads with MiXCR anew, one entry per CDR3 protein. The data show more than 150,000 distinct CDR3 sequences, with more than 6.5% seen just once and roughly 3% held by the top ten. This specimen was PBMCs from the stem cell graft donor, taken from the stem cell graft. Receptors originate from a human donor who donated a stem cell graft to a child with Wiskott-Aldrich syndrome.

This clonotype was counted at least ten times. CDR3 DNA: TGCGCCAGCAGCTTGGCCGGGACAGCCACCTACGAGCAGTACTTC. It is translated as CASSLAGTATYEQYF. The chain links TRBV5-1 to TRBJ2-7; TRBD1 agrees at 7 bases. CDR1 SGHRS and CDR2 YFSETQ come from the germline V gene. There are 15 residues in the CDR3. The J segment lost 2 bases and the V segment lost 0 bases, leaving 5 bases of the junction unmatched.

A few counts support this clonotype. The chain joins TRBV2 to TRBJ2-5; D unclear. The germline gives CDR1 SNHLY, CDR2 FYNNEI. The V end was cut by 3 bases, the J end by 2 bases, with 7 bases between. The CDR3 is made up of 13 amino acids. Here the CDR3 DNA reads TGTGCCAGCAGTGAGAACTCGCAAGAGACCCAGTACTTC. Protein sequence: CASSENSQETQYF.

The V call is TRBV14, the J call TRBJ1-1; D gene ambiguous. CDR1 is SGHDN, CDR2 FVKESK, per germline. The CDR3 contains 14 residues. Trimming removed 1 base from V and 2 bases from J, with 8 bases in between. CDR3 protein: CASSQGAVNTEAFF. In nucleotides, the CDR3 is TGTGCCAGCAGCCAAGGGGCCGTCAACACTGAAGCTTTCTTT.

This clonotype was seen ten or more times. CDR3 protein: CASSIPLQGGECYTF. The DNA for the CDR3 is TGTGCCAGTAGTATACCTCTTCAGGGGGGAGAATGCTACACCTTC. The genes are TRBV19 and TRBJ1-2; the match to TRBD1 covers 7 bases. The length of the CDR3 is 15 residues. The germline gives CDR1 LNHDA, CDR2 SQIVND (reference sequence). Trimming cost V 2 bases and J 9 bases; bases outside gene matches: 12.

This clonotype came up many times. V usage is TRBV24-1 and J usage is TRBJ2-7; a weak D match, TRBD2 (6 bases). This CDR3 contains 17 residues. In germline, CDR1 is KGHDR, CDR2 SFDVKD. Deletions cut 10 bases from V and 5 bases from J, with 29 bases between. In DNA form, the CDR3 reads TGTGCCACTGCGGCAATGGGAGGTCCCCAGGACCTGAACGAGCAGTACTTC. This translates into CATAAMGGPQDLNEQYF.

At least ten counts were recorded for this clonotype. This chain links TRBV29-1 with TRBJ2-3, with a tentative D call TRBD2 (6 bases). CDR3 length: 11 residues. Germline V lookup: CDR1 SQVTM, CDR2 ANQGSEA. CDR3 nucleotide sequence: TGCACCGGGCGGGAAGGGGATACGCAGTATTTT. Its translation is CTGREGDTQYF.

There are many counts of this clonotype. Written as DNA, the CDR3 is TGTGCCAGCAGTCTACCTCCAGGGAGGAGAAACACTGAAGCTTTCTTT. It translates to CASSLPPGRRNTEAFF. The rearrangement links TRBV6-5 to TRBJ1-1; D may be TRBD1 (5 bases). Per the germline V gene, CDR1 is MNHEY and CDR2 is SVGAGI. Trimming took off 5 bases at V and 2 bases at J, with 18 bases between the two ends. The CDR3 sequence is 16 residues long.

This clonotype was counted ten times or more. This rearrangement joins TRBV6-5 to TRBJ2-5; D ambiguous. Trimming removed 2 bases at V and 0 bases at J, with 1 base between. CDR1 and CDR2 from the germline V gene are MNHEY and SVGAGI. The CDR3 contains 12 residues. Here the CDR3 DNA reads TGTGCCAGCAGTTACGACCAAGAGACCCAGTACTTC. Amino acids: CASSYDQETQYF.

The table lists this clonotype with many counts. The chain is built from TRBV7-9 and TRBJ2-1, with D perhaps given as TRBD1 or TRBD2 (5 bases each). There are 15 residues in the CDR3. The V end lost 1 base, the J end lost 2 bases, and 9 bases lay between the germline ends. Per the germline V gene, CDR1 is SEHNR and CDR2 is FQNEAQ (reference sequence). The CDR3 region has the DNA TGTGCCAGCAGCTTAGGGGGCGGGCCCTACAATGAGCAGTTCTTC. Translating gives CASSLGGGPYNEQFF.

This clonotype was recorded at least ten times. CDR3 DNA: TGCGCCAGCAAGGAAAGCGGGGGCCCCTACGAGCAGTACTTC. It specifies CASKESGGPYEQYF. The V and J genes are TRBV10-2 and TRBJ2-7; 8 nucleotides line up with TRBD2. CDR3 length: 14 amino acids. V gave up 7 bases and J gave up 2 bases; unmatched junction bases: 7. Germline V gene lookup returns CDR1 WSHSY and CDR2 SAAADI.

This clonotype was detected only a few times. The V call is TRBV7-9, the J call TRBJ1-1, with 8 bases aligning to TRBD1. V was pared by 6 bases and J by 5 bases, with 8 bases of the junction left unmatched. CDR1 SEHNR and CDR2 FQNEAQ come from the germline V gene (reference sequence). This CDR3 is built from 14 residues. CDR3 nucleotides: TGTGCCAGCAGAGGCCAGGGGGCAGGTACTGAAGCTTTCTTT. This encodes CASRGQGAGTEAFF.

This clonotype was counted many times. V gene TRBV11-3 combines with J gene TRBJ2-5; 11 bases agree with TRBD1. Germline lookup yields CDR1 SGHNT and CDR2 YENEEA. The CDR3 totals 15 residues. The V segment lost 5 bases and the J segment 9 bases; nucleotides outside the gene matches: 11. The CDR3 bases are TGTGCCAGCAGCACCACGGGACAGGGGGACGCGGCCCAGTACTTC. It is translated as CASSTTGQGDAAQYF.

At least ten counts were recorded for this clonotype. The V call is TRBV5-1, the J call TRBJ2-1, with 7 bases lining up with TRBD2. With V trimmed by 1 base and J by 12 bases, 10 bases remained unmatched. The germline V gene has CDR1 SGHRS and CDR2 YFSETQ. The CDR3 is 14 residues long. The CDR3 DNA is TGCGCCAGCAGCTTGCTGCGGGAGCCCCAGGGGCAGTTCTTC. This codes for CASSLLREPQGQFF. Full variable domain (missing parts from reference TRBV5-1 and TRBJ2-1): KAGVTQTPRYLIKTRGQQVTLSCSPISGHRSVSWYQQTPGQGLQFLFEYFSETQRNKGNFPGRFSGRQFSNSRSEMNVSTLELGDSALYLCASSLLREPQGQFFGPGTRLTVL.

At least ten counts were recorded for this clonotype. CDR3 in DNA: TGCGCCAGCAGCTGGGGACAGGGAGAGACTTACGAGCAGTACTTC. Protein sequence: CASSWGQGETYEQYF. V gene TRBV4-1 combines with J gene TRBJ2-7; 9 bases agree with TRBD1. V dropped 5 bases and J dropped 4; count of bases not matched to a gene: 9. Germline V gives CDR1 MGHRA, CDR2 YSYEKL. This CDR3 is 15 amino acids long.

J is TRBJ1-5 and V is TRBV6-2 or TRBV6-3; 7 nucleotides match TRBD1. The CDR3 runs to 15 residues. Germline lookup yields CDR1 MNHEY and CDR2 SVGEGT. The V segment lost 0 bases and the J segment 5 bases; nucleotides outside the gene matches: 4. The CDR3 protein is CASSYSEGAYQPQHF. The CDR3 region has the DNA TGTGCCAGCAGTTACTCGGAGGGGGCTTATCAGCCCCAGCATTTT.